Detailed here is one T cell receptor (beta chain). The data derive from a study of blood T cell repertoires in COVID-19. About the research overall: Donors in the United States, Italy and Spain gave samples during acute or convalescent COVID-19. Nucleic acid was either cDNA or gDNA, and it came from T cells, B-cell-depleted T cells, or PBMCs.

How the authors handled the data: Reference gene primer amplification yielded estimated nucleated cell counts. Sequencing used immunoSEQ multiplex PCR; TCRdb keeps in-frame clones, though not all of them. V and J calls and clone size are given by that table; D and trimming were obtained from the DNA. The table has roughly 200,000 clones, 80% to 90% seen once; the top ten hold around 19%. There are 12 residues in the CDR3. The germline V and J ends were trimmed by 8 bases and 5 bases, with 12 bases remaining between them. From germline, CDR1 is MNHEY and CDR2 SVGAGI. The rearrangement links TRBV6-5 to TRBJ1-1; D unresolved. Sequenced: peripheral blood. This receptor was obtained from a human donor in a cohort sampled during active COVID-19. The CDR3 region is CASAAVGTEAFF. The CDR3 DNA follows: TGTGCCAGCGCTGCCGTCGGGACTGAAGCTTTCTTT.